This T cell receptor (beta chain) was recovered during a study of T cells after yellow fever vaccination. Germline V gene data show CDR1 as DFQATT and CDR2 as SNEGSKA (reference sequence). This CDR3 region has 13 residues. Trimming cost V 4 bases and J 7 bases, with 16 bases left between them. TCRdb re-analysed the 5' RACE reads in MiXCR, keeping a single row per CDR3 protein. The sample consists of approximately 96,000 distinct CDR3 sequences, about 8.2% of them appearing once. This clonotype was counted between two and nine times. Study outcomes and limitations: In FACS-sorted repertoires, abundant clonotypes from the bulk population could appear as contaminants. Few clonotypes appeared in both CD4 and CD8 compartments.

V usage is TRBV20-1 and J usage is TRBJ2-5, with D perhaps given as TRBD1 or TRBD2 (5 bases each). This clonotype was sampled from a man aged 18 to 30 who received the YFV17D yellow fever vaccine. The sample consisted of CD8+ T cells not binding an NS4B(214-222) dextramer, sorted from PBMCs, taken around 15 days after the first yellow fever vaccination. CDR3 sequence (DNA): TGCAGTGCTACGGGATGGGGGTCATGGACCCAGTACTTC. Amino acid sequence: CSATGWGSWTQYF.